This paragraph covers one T cell receptor (beta chain) sequence. Its antigen is undetermined. What was sequenced were expressed TCRB transcripts, since all of the isolated RNA had been reverse transcribed. Repertoires were generated with immunoSEQ multiplex PCR, while TCRdb's copy carries only in-frame clones and drops some. The table shows over 650,000 clones, with roughly an eighth occurring only once. This CDR3 comprises 14 residues. Germline assignment: CDR1 SEHNR and CDR2 FQNEAQ (reference sequence). V was shortened by 5 bases and J by 10 bases, with 20 bases between the two germline ends. This sample is drawn from a study of beta chain features in type 1 diabetes. The study's findings and limits: For Type 1 diabetes patients, all four CD4+ subsets carried TCRB CDR3s that were moderately but significantly shorter.

The V gene is TRBV7-9, the J gene TRBJ1-1; D is possibly TRBD1 (6 bases). The sequence came from a man younger than 35 with type 1 diabetes. Sequencing was performed on naive CD4+ T cells from blood. CDR3 DNA: TGTGCCAGCAGCCCCCGAGGGGGAGAAGAGGGAGCTTTCTTT. Protein product: CASSPRGGEEGAFF.